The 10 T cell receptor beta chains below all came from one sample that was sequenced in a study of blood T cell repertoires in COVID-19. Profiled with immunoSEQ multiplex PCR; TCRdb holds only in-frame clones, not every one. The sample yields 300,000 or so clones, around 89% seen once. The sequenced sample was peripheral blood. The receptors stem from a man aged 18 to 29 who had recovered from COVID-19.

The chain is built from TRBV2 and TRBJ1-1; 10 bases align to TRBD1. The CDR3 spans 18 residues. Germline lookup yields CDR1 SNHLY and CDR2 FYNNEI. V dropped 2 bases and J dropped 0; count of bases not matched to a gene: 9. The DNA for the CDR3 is TGTGCCAGCAGTGAACTAGTGACAGGGGGCCGGATGAACACTGAAGCTTTCTTT. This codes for CASSELVTGGRMNTEAFF.

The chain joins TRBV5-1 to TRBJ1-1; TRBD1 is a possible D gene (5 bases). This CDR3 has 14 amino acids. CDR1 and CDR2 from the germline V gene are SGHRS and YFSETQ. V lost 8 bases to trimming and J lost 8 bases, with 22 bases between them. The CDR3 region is CASRNPTLAGEAFF. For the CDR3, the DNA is TGCGCCAGTAGAAACCCAACCCTTGCAGGGGAAGCTTTCTTT.

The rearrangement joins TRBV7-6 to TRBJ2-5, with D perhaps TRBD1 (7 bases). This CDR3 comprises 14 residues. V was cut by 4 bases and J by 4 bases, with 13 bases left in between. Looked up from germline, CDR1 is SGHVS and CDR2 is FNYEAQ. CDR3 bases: TGTGCCAGCAGCTCAACAGGGGAGGTAGAGACCCAGTACTTC. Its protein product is CASSSTGEVETQYF.

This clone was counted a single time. In DNA, the CDR3 is TGTGCCTCTAGGGGCACCGGGGAGCTGTTTTTT. This gives the protein CASRGTGELFF. This sequence joins TRBV12-3 or TRBV12-4 and TRBJ2-2; possibly TRBD1 for D (5 bases). The V end lost 11 bases, the J end lost 4 bases, and 8 bases lay between the germline ends. The CDR3 runs to 11 residues.

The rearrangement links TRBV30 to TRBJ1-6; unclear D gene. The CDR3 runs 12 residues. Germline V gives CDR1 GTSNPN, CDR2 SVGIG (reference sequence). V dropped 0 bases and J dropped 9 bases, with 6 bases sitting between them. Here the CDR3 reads CAWSVFVSPLHF. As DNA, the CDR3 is TGTGCCTGGAGTGTCTTTGTTTCACCCCTCCACTTT.

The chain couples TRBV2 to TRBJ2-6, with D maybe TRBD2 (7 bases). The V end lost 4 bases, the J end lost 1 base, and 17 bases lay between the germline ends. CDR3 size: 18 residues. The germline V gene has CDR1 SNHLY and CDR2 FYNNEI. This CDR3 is CASSAGGRGGSGANVLTF. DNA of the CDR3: TGTGCCAGCAGTGCGGGGGGCAGGGGAGGATCTGGGGCCAACGTCCTGACTTTC.

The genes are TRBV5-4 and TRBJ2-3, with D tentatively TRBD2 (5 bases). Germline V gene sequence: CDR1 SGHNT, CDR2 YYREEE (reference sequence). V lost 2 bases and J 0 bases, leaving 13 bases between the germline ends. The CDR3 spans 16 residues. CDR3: CASSFDSAPSTDTQYF. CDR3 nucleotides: TGTGCCAGCAGCTTTGATAGCGCCCCTAGCACAGATACGCAGTATTTT.

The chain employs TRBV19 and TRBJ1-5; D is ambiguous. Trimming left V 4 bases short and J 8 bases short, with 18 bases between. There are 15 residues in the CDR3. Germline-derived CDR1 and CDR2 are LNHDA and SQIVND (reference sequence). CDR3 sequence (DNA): TGTGCCAGTAGTAGTCCACTCCCCACGTTTGAGCCCCAGCATTTT. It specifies CASSSPLPTFEPQHF.

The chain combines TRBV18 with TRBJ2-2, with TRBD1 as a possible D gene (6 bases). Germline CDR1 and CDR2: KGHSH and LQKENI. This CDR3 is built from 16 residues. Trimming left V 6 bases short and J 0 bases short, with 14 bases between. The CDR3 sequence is CASSLRQVSNTGELFF. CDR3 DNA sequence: TGTGCCAGCTCCCTTCGACAGGTCTCGAACACCGGGGAGCTGTTTTTT.

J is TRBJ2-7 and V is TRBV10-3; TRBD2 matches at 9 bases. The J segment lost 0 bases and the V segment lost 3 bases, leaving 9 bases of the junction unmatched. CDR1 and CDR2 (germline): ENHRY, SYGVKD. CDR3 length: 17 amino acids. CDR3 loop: CAISDSGTSSASYEQYF. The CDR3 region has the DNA TGTGCCATCAGTGACTCCGGGACTAGCTCTGCCTCCTACGAGCAGTACTTC.